Listed below are T cell receptor beta chains from one sample, sequenced in a study of blood T cell repertoires in COVID-19. Using immunoSEQ multiplex PCR, the repertoire was profiled, and TCRdb retains in-frame clones only, with some absent. The repertoire consists of about 170,000 clones, with roughly 93% occurring once and the leading ten covering roughly 5%. The sample was peripheral blood. All receptors derive from a man aged 18 to 30 with COVID-19, enrolled during active disease. CDR3s include the opening cysteine and the closing phenylalanine or tryptophan. Each record gives: J gene, V gene, clone size, D gene, CDR3 protein, CDR3 DNA. The D gene is left open where the match is weak. Clone size is not always given. Where it is, it says once, few, many or a class for expanded clones.

j_gene: TRBJ1-2; v_gene: TRBV27; abundance: NA; d_gene: NA; CDR3aa: CASSLGHGGGPTNYGYTF; CDR3nt: TGTGCCAGCAGTTTAGGACACGGCGGGGGGCCCACTAACTATGGCTACACCTTC
j_gene: TRBJ1-2; v_gene: TRBV4-1; abundance: NA; d_gene: NA; CDR3aa: CASSQLTGNYGYTF; CDR3nt: TGCGCCAGCAGCCAACTGACGGGGAACTATGGCTACACCTTC
j_gene: TRBJ2-7; v_gene: TRBV28; abundance: NA; d_gene: NA; CDR3aa: CASSLRRLYEQYF; CDR3nt: TGTGCCAGCAGTTTGAGGCGGCTCTACGAGCAGTACTTC
j_gene: TRBJ1-5; v_gene: TRBV19; abundance: once; d_gene: NA; CDR3aa: CASSIGFERQASNQPQHF; CDR3nt: TGTGCCAGTAGTATAGGGTTTGAAAGACAGGCTAGCAATCAGCCCCAGCATTTT
j_gene: TRBJ1-1; v_gene: TRBV4-1; abundance: once; d_gene: TRBD1; CDR3aa: CASSHSTGAGFMNTEAFF; CDR3nt: TGCGCCAGCAGCCATTCTACAGGGGCAGGCTTCATGAACACTGAAGCTTTCTTT
j_gene: TRBJ1-3; v_gene: TRBV7-9; abundance: NA; d_gene: NA; CDR3aa: CASREQGGPPSGNTIYF; CDR3nt: TGTGCCAGCAGAGAACAGGGTGGCCCACCCTCTGGAAACACCATATATTTT
j_gene: TRBJ2-5; v_gene: TRBV11-2; abundance: NA; d_gene: NA; CDR3aa: CASSLDARAVASETQYF; CDR3nt: TGTGCCAGCAGCTTAGACGCTCGGGCGGTGGCTAGCGAGACCCAGTACTTC
j_gene: TRBJ2-5; v_gene: TRBV2; abundance: NA; d_gene: TRBD2; CDR3aa: CASKGLAIQETQYF; CDR3nt: TGTGCCAGCAAGGGACTAGCGATACAAGAGACCCAGTACTTC
j_gene: TRBJ2-5; v_gene: TRBV29-1; abundance: NA; d_gene: NA; CDR3aa: CSVIVAGWQETQYF; CDR3nt: TGCAGCGTTATTGTCGCAGGGTGGCAAGAGACCCAGTACTTC
j_gene: TRBJ2-1; v_gene: TRBV10-3; abundance: NA; d_gene: NA; CDR3aa: CAIGGQTENSYNEQFF; CDR3nt: TGTGCCATCGGAGGGCAGACCGAAAACTCTTACAATGAGCAGTTCTTC
j_gene: TRBJ2-2; v_gene: TRBV6-6; abundance: NA; d_gene: NA; CDR3aa: CASSYISGELFF; CDR3nt: TGTGCCAGCAGTTACATATCCGGGGAGCTGTTTTTT
j_gene: TRBJ1-5; v_gene: TRBV12-3/TRBV12-4; abundance: NA; d_gene: NA; CDR3aa: CASSSYGGQPQHF; CDR3nt: TGTGCCAGCAGTTCATACGGCGGACAGCCCCAGCATTTT
j_gene: TRBJ2-7; v_gene: TRBV7-3; abundance: NA; d_gene: NA; CDR3aa: CASSPSARGSYEQYF; CDR3nt: TGTGCCAGCAGCCCCTCAGCGCGAGGGTCCTACGAGCAGTACTTC
j_gene: TRBJ1-5; v_gene: TRBV10-3; abundance: NA; d_gene: NA; CDR3aa: CAISESSGVGNQPQHF; CDR3nt: TGTGCCATCAGTGAGTCTTCGGGAGTCGGCAATCAGCCCCAGCATTTT
j_gene: TRBJ2-1; v_gene: TRBV4-1; abundance: NA; d_gene: TRBD2; CDR3aa: CASSRLERGTYNEQFF; CDR3nt: TGCGCCAGCAGCCGGCTAGAGCGGGGTACCTACAATGAGCAGTTCTTC
j_gene: TRBJ1-4; v_gene: TRBV20-1; abundance: NA; d_gene: TRBD1; CDR3aa: CSARGTGKLLF; CDR3nt: TGCAGTGCTAGAGGGACAGGAAAACTGCTTTTT
j_gene: TRBJ2-7; v_gene: TRBV5-5; abundance: NA; d_gene: TRBD1; CDR3aa: CASSFGVGTGTSEQYF; CDR3nt: TGTGCCAGCAGCTTCGGTGTTGGGACAGGGACCTCCGAGCAGTACTTC
j_gene: TRBJ2-7; v_gene: TRBV5-5; abundance: NA; d_gene: TRBD1; CDR3aa: CASSLTGTGNNEQYF; CDR3nt: TGTGCCAGCAGCTTGACAGGGACAGGGAACAACGAGCAGTACTTC
j_gene: TRBJ2-7; v_gene: TRBV19; abundance: NA; d_gene: NA; CDR3aa: CASSMQGTYEQYF; CDR3nt: TGTGCCAGTAGTATGCAGGGGACCTACGAGCAGTACTTC
j_gene: TRBJ1-2; v_gene: TRBV9; abundance: NA; d_gene: NA; CDR3aa: CASGGGNYGYTF; CDR3nt: TGTGCCAGCGGGGGGGGTAACTATGGCTACACCTTC
j_gene: TRBJ2-1; v_gene: TRBV7-9; abundance: NA; d_gene: TRBD2; CDR3aa: CASSKTSGSPHEQFF; CDR3nt: TGTGCCAGCAGCAAGACTAGCGGGAGCCCTCATGAGCAGTTCTTC
j_gene: TRBJ2-7; v_gene: TRBV9; abundance: NA; d_gene: TRBD1; CDR3aa: CASSPGQGLGEQYF; CDR3nt: TGTGCCAGCAGCCCGGGACAGGGCTTAGGGGAGCAGTACTTC
j_gene: TRBJ1-5; v_gene: TRBV7-8; abundance: NA; d_gene: NA; CDR3aa: CASSLDERKNQPQHF; CDR3nt: TGTGCCAGCAGCTTAGATGAGAGGAAGAATCAGCCCCAGCATTTT